The rows below give T cell receptor beta chains drawn from one sample of a study of blood T cell repertoires in COVID-19. Repertoires were generated with immunoSEQ multiplex PCR, while TCRdb's copy carries only in-frame clones and drops some. The sample lists under 300,000 clones, around four fifths occurring once. Specimen: peripheral blood. These receptors were taken from a woman between 40 and 55 years old with active or convalescent COVID-19. The CDR3 runs from the conserved cysteine through the conserved F or W. A D gene is named only where the DNA matches it firmly. Only some rows state a clone size, as once, few, many or a class for expanded clones.

abundance | j_gene | d_gene | v_gene | CDR3aa | CDR3nt
- | TRBJ1-2 | - | TRBV6-2/TRBV6-3 | CASSPTVGGYTF | TGTGCCAGCAGCCCGACAGTGGGTGGCTACACCTTC
once | TRBJ1-6 | - | TRBV3-1/TRBV3-2 | CASSPQTAQANSPLHF | TGTGCCAGCAGCCCTCAAACGGCTCAGGCTAATTCACCCCTCCACTTT
- | TRBJ1-5 | - | TRBV28 | CASSFSGIHSNQPQHF | TGTGCCAGCAGTTTTTCGGGGATCCATAGCAATCAGCCCCAGCATTTT
once | TRBJ1-1 | TRBD1 | TRBV6-5 | CASISDRRNTEAFF | TGTGCCAGCATTTCGGACAGGAGGAACACTGAAGCTTTCTTT
- | TRBJ1-6 | - | TRBV28 | CASSLPSSYNSPLHF | TGTGCCAGCAGTTTACCGAGCTCCTATAATTCACCCCTCCACTTT
once | TRBJ1-1 | - | TRBV2 | CASSGERDTEAFF | TGTGCCAGCAGTGGAGAGAGAGACACTGAAGCTTTCTTT
- | TRBJ1-5 | TRBD1 | TRBV28 | CASRPTGYGQPQHF | TGTGCCAGCAGACCGACAGGGTACGGTCAGCCCCAGCATTTT
few | TRBJ2-2 | TRBD1 | TRBV9 | CASSTGTGGFGELFF | TGTGCCAGCAGCACCGGGACAGGGGGTTTCGGGGAGCTGTTTTTT
- | TRBJ2-7 | TRBD2 | TRBV3-1/TRBV3-2 | CASSPTSGGSYEQYF | TGTGCCAGCAGCCCGACTAGCGGGGGCTCCTACGAGCAGTACTTC
- | TRBJ2-5 | - | TRBV6-5 | CASSYPSGSETQYF | TGTGCCAGCAGTTACCCCAGCGGTAGCGAGACCCAGTACTTC
- | TRBJ1-4 | - | TRBV30 | CAWNRAEEKLFF | TGTGCCTGGAACAGGGCGGAGGAAAAACTGTTTTTT
- | TRBJ2-3 | TRBD1 | TRBV10-3 | CASGQGGSDTQYF | TGTGCCTCTGGACAGGGTGGGTCGGATACGCAGTATTTT
- | TRBJ2-1 | - | TRBV13 | CASRLAGSRNEQFF | TGTGCCAGCCGACTGGCAGGGTCGCGAAATGAGCAGTTCTTC
once | TRBJ2-3 | - | TRBV11-1 | CASSHRVLGADTQYF | TGTGCCAGCAGCCACCGGGTCCTCGGGGCAGATACGCAGTATTTT
- | TRBJ2-5 | - | TRBV12-3/TRBV12-4 | CASSSQGETQYF | TGTGCCAGCAGTTCACAGGGAGAGACCCAGTACTTC
- | TRBJ1-1 | TRBD1 | TRBV18 | CASSFRGENTEAFF | TGTGCCAGCTCCTTCAGGGGGGAGAACACTGAAGCTTTCTTT
few | TRBJ1-1 | TRBD1 | TRBV6-5 | CASSYSNQGAAEAFF | TGTGCCAGCAGTTACTCGAATCAGGGGGCGGCTGAAGCTTTCTTT
- | TRBJ2-3 | - | TRBV11-2 | CASSPLTSTDTQYF | TGTGCCAGCAGCCCCCTCACTAGCACAGATACGCAGTATTTT
- | TRBJ2-5 | - | TRBV6-5 | CASSYSRSETQYF | TGTGCCAGCAGTTACTCGCGTTCAGAGACCCAGTACTTC
- | TRBJ1-3 | - | TRBV7-2 | CASSPGVGARSGNTIYF | TGTGCCAGCAGCCCAGGAGTGGGGGCTAGGTCTGGAAACACCATATATTTT
- | TRBJ1-5 | - | TRBV28 | CASSVPREPNQPQHF | TGTGCCAGCAGTGTCCCGCGGGAACCAAATCAGCCCCAGCATTTT
once | TRBJ2-7 | TRBD1 | TRBV5-1 | CASSWPTGNDEQYF | TGCGCCAGCAGTTGGCCGACAGGGAACGACGAGCAGTACTTC